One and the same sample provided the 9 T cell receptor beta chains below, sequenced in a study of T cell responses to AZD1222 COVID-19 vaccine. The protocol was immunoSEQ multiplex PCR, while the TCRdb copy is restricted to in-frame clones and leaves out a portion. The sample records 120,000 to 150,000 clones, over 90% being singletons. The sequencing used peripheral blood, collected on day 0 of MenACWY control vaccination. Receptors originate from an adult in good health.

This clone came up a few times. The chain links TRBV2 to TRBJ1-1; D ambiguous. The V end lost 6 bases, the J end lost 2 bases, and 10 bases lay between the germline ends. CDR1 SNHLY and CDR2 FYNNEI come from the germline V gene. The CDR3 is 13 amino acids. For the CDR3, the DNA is TGTGCCAGCAGGGCTACAACAAACACTGAAGCTTTCTTT. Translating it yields CASRATTNTEAFF.

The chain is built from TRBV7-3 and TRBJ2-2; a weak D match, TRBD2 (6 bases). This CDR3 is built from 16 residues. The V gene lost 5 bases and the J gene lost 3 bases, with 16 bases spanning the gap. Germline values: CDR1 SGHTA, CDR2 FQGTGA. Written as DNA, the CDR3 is TGTGCCAGCAGCAAGGGACTGGAGACTTACACCGGGGAGCTGTTTTTT. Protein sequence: CASSKGLETYTGELFF.

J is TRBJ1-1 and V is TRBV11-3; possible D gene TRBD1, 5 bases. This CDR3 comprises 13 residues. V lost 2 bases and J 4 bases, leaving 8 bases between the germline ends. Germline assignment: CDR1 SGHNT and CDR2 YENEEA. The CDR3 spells CASSLYRTTEAFF. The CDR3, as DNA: TGTGCCAGCAGCTTATACAGGACCACTGAAGCTTTCTTT.

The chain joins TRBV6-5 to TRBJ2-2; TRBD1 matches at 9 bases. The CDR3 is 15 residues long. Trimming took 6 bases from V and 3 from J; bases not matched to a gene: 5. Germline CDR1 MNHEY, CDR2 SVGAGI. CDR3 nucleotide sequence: TGTGCCAGCAGAGCGGGACAGGGTCACACCGGGGAGCTGTTTTTT. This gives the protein CASRAGQGHTGELFF.

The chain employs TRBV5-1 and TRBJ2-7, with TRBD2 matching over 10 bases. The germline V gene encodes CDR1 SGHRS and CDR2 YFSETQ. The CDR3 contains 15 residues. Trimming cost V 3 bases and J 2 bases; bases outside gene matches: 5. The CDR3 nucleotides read TGCGCCAGCAGCTCCGGGACTAGCGTTCCCTACGAGCAGTACTTC. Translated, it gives CASSSGTSVPYEQYF. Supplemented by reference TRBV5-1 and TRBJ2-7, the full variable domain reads KAGVTQTPRYLIKTRGQQVTLSCSPISGHRSVSWYQQTPGQGLQFLFEYFSETQRNKGNFPGRFSGRQFSNSRSEMNVSTLELGDSALYLCASSSGTSVPYEQYFGPGTRLTVT.

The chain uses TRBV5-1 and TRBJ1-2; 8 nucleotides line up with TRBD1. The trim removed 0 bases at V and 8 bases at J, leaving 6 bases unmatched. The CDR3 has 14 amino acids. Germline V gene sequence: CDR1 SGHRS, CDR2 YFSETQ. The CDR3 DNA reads TGCGCCAGCAGCTTGGCCCAGGGGGCTGGCGGCTACACCTTC. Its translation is CASSLAQGAGGYTF.

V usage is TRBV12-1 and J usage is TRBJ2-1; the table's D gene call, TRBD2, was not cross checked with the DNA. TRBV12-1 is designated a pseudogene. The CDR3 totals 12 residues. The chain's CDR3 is CASSFRGHEQFF. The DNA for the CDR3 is TGTGCCAGCAGCTTTCGCGGCCATGAGCAGTTCTTC.

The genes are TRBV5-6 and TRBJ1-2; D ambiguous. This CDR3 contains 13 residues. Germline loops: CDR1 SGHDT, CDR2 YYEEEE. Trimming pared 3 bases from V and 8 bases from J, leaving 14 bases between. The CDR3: CASSYIGVPGYTF. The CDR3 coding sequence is TGTGCCAGCAGCTATATCGGGGTCCCCGGCTACACCTTC.

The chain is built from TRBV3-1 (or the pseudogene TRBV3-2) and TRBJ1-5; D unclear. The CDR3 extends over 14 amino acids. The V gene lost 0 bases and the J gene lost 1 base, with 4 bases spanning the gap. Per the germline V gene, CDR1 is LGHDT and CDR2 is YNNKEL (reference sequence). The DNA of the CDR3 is TGTGCCAGCAGCCAAGATTGGAGCAATCAGCCCCAGCATTTT. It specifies CASSQDWSNQPQHF.